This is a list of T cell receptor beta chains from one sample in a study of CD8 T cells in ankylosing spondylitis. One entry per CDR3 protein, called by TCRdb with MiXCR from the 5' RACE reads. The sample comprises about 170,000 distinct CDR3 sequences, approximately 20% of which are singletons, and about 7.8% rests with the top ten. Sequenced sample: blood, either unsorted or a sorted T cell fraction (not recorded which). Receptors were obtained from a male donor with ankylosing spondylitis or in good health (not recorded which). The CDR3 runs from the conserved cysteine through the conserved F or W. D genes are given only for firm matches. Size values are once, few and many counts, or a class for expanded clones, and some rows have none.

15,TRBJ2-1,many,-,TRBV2,TGTGCCAGCAGTTCCGGGACGGGCGGACTCAATGAGCAGTTCTTC,CASSSGTGGLNEQFF
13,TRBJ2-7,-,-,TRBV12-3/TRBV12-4,TGTGCCAGCACCGCGGACAACTCCTACGAGCAGTACTTC,CASTADNSYEQYF
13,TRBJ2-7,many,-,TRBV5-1,TGCGCCAGCAGCTTGTCAGGACCCTACGAGCAGTACTTC,CASSLSGPYEQYF
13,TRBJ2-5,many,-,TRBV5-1,TGCGCCAGCAGCTTTAACAGGAAAGAGACCCAGTACTTC,CASSFNRKETQYF
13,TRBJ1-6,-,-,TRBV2,TGTGCCAGCAGCAGACAGGTGACTTCACCCCTCCACTTT,CASSRQVTSPLHF
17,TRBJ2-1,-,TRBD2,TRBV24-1,TGTGCCAAACGGGAAGAGGGTCCTAGCGGATCCTACAATGAGCAGTTCTTC,CAKREEGPSGSYNEQFF
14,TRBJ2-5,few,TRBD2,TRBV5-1,TGCGCCAGCAGCTCGGGAGGGTACCAAGAGACCCAGTACTTC,CASSSGGYQETQYF
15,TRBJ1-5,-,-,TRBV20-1,TGCAGTGCTTCAGCGGGATTGTCGGGCAATCAGCCCCAGCATTTT,CSASAGLSGNQPQHF
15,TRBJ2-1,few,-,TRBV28,TGTGCCAGCAGTTTCGGGTTATCGGCCTACAATGAGCAGTTCTTC,CASSFGLSAYNEQFF
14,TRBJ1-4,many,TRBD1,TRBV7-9,TGTGCCAGCACCCCAGGGACAGGGGGTGAAAAACTGTTTTTT,CASTPGTGGEKLFF
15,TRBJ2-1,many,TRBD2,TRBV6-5,TGTGCCAGCAGTTACTCTAGCGGGAGAGGCAATGAGCAGTTCTTC,CASSYSSGRGNEQFF
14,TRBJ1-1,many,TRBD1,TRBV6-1,TGTGCCAGCAGCCCAGGACAGGGTGGCACTGAAGCTTTCTTT,CASSPGQGGTEAFF
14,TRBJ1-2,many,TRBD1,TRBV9,TGTGCCAGCAGCAAAGGACAGGGGGTGGCTGGCTACACCTTC,CASSKGQGVAGYTF
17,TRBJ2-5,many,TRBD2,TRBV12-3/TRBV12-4,TGTGCCAGCAGTCCTTTACCGGGTCGGGGGGATAAAGAGACCCAGTACTTC,CASSPLPGRGDKETQYF
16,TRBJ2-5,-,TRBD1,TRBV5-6,TGTGCCAGCAGCTTGTTGGGAACAGGGGTTCGAGAGACCCAGTACTTC,CASSLLGTGVRETQYF
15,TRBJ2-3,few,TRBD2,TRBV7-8,TGTGCCAGCAGCTTAGCCGGGGGGTACGGTGATACGCAGTATTTT,CASSLAGGYGDTQYF
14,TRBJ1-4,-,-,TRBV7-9,TGTGCCAGCAGCTTTGCCGGGACCTTCGAAAAACTGTTTTTT,CASSFAGTFEKLFF
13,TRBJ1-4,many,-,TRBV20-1,TGCAGTGCTCAGGCGTCCAATAATGAAAAACTGTTTTTT,CSAQASNNEKLFF
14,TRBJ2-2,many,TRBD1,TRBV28,TGTGCCAGCAGTCGGGACAGGCTAGCCGGGGAGCTGTTTTTT,CASSRDRLAGELFF
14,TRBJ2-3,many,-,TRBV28,TGTGCCAGCAGTTTAAGGAGGGAAGCAGATACGCAGTATTTT,CASSLRREADTQYF
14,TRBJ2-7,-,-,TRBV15,TGTACCACCAGCAGCAGGGACGGCTCCTACGAGCAGTACTTC,CTTSSRDGSYEQYF
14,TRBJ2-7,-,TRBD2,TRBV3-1,TGTGCCGGCAGCCAATCGGGACTAGAAACCGAGCAGTACTTC,CAGSQSGLETEQYF
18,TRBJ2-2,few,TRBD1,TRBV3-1,TGTGCCAGCAGCCAAGAGGGGACAGCGCTCTCGAACACCGGGGAGCTGTTTTTT,CASSQEGTALSNTGELFF
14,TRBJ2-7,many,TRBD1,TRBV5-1,TGCGCCAGCAGCAGTGCAGGGGGTCACAACGAGCAGTACTTC,CASSSAGGHNEQYF
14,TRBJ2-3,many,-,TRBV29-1,TGCAGCGTTGACTCCCCACAGGGCACAGATACGCAGTATTTT,CSVDSPQGTDTQYF
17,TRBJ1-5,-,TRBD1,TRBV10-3,TGTGCCATCAGTGAGTTGGGACAGGGGAGTGGAGTTCAGCCCCAGCATTTT,CAISELGQGSGVQPQHF
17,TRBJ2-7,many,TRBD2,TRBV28,TGTGCCAGCAGTTTAACCCCGCCTTCCGGGACTAGCGGGAGTGGGTACTTC,CASSLTPPSGTSGSGYF
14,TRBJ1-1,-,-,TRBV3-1,TGTGCCAGCAGCCCCATCTCGGCTAGCACTGAAGCTTTCTTT,CASSPISASTEAFF
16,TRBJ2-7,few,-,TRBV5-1,TGCGCCAGCAGCTTGGGGCAGGGTCTAGAAGACTACGAGCAGTACTTC,CASSLGQGLEDYEQYF
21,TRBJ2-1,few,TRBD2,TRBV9,TGTGCCAGCAGCGTAGGGCTAGCGGGAGGGGAAGGCACGGCGTTTTACAATGAGCAGTTCTTC,CASSVGLAGGEGTAFYNEQFF
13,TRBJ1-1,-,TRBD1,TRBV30,TGTGCCTGGAGTGCAGGGACAGTCACTGAAGCTTTCTTT,CAWSAGTVTEAFF
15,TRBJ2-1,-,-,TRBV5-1,TGCGCCAGCAGCTTTGATACGGGGCTGGGCAATGAGCAGTTCTTC,CASSFDTGLGNEQFF